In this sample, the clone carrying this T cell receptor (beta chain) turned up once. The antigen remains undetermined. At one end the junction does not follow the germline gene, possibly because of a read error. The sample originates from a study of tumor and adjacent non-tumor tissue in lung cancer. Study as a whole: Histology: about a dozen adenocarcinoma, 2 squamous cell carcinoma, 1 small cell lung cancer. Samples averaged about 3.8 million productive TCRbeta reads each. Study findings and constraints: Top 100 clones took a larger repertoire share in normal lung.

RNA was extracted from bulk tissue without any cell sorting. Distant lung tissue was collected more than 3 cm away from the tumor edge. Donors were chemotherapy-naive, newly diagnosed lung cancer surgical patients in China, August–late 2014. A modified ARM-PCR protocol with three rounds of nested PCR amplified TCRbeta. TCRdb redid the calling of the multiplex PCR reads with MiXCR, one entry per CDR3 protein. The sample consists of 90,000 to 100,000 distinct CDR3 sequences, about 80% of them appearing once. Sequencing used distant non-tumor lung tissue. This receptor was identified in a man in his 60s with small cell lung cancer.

The CDR3 DNA reads TGTGCTAGCAGTTACGGGTACGAGGCCTACGAGCAGTACTTC. This translates into CASSYGYEAYEQYF. The chain joins TRBV6-5 to TRBJ2-7, with D unclear. The germline V gene has CDR1 MNHEY and CDR2 SVGAGI. CDR3 length: 14 amino acids.